These 25 T cell receptor beta chains originate from one sample sequenced in a study of CD8 T cell repertoires and HIV-1 epitope variants. Generated by immunoSEQ multiplex PCR, the TCRdb table keeps only in-frame clones and is missing some. The sample holds about 2,600 clones, approximately 66% seen once. Their target antigens are unknown. The sequenced sample consisted of cultured CD8+ T cells derived from PBMCs. The receptors were gathered from a male donor with HIV.

The gene calls are TRBV28 and TRBJ2-1, with TRBD2 matching over 14 bases. This CDR3 has 17 residues. Trimming took 2 bases from V and 9 from J; bases not matched to a gene: 9. Germline values: CDR1 MDHEN, CDR2 SYDVKM. The CDR3: CASSLVVGLAGGGEQFF. DNA of the CDR3: TGTGCCAGCAGTTTAGTCGTCGGACTAGCGGGGGGTGGTGAGCAGTTCTTC.

This chain joins TRBV5-6 and TRBJ2-5; the D call may be TRBD1 or TRBD2 (7 bases each). Germline CDR1 and CDR2: SGHDT and YYEEEE. The CDR3 is made up of 15 amino acids. With 4 bases removed from V and 5 bases from J, the gap between germline ends came to 18 bases. Here the CDR3 reads CASSPGRGLGETQYF. CDR3 DNA: TGTGCCAGCAGCCCGGGGAGGGGGCTGGGGGAGACCCAGTACTTC.

Here the CDR3 DNA reads TGTGCCAGCAGTTTAGGACTTACCCAGTACTTC. As protein: CASSLGLTQYF. The chain couples TRBV27 to TRBJ2-5; D might be TRBD2 (5 bases). The CDR3 totals 11 residues. V gave up 2 bases and J gave up 8 bases, with 6 bases separating them. From germline, CDR1 is MNHEY and CDR2 SMNVEV (reference sequence).

This clone was detected a few times. The V and J genes are TRBV27 and TRBJ1-3; maybe TRBD1 (5 bases). The V end lost 5 bases, the J end lost 0 bases, and 14 bases lay between the germline ends. Germline V CDR1 and CDR2: MNHEY, SMNVEV (reference sequence). This CDR3 region has 16 residues. As DNA, the CDR3 is TGTGCCAGCAGTATCGCAGGGCCCTCCTCTGGAAACACCATATATTTT. Translated: CASSIAGPSSGNTIYF.

The rearrangement links TRBV25-1 to TRBJ1-2; 8 bases map to TRBD1. This CDR3 comprises 16 residues. CDR1 and CDR2 (germline): MGHDK, SYGVNS. Germline trimming cut 3 bases from V and 6 bases from J; bases unmatched to any gene: 12. The CDR3 bases are TGTGCCAGCAGTGAGCCACAATCCGGACAGGGAGATGGCTACACCTTC. Translation: CASSEPQSGQGDGYTF.

V and J are TRBV6-5 and TRBJ2-7, with TRBD2 matching 7 bases. CDR3 length: 15 amino acids. Germline trimming cut 2 bases from V and 2 bases from J; bases unmatched to any gene: 6. CDR1 and CDR2 from the germline V gene are MNHEY and SVGAGI. The CDR3 here is CASSYGASGTYEQYF. In nucleotides, the CDR3 is TGTGCCAGCAGTTACGGGGCTAGCGGAACCTACGAGCAGTACTTC.

The J gene is TRBJ1-6, the V gene TRBV15, with D possibly matching TRBD1 (6 bases). Germline-derived CDR1 and CDR2 are LNHNV and YYDKDF (reference sequence). V was clipped by 0 bases and J by 10 bases, with 10 bases between them. The CDR3 totals 14 residues. The CDR3 DNA reads as TGTGCCACCAGCAGAGATTTACAGGGCTCACCCCTCCACTTT. Its protein is CATSRDLQGSPLHF.

The chain couples TRBV28 to TRBJ2-5, with 9 bases matching TRBD2. Trimming removed 3 bases from V and 5 bases from J; junction bases left unmatched: 7. The CDR3 has 15 amino acids. Germline V gene data show CDR1 as MDHEN and CDR2 as SYDVKM. The CDR3 protein is CASSLSGGKGETQYF. CDR3 bases: TGTGCCAGCAGTTTGAGCGGGGGGAAGGGGGAGACCCAGTACTTC.

J is TRBJ2-7 and V is TRBV27, with TRBD2 matching 11 bases. Per the germline V gene, CDR1 is MNHEY and CDR2 is SMNVEV (reference sequence). The CDR3 runs 15 residues. V lost 1 base, J lost 3 bases, and 2 bases stayed unmatched. The CDR3 sequence is CASSLYLAGGYEQYF. The CDR3, as DNA: TGTGCCAGCAGTTTATACCTAGCGGGGGGCTACGAGCAGTACTTC.

This chain uses TRBV15 with TRBJ2-3; TRBD2 matches at 9 bases. The junction had 8 bases not matched to a gene; V was cut back by 5 bases and J by 2 bases. The CDR3 totals 16 residues. Germline assignment: CDR1 LNHNV and CDR2 YYDKDF (reference sequence). The DNA for the CDR3 is TGTGCCACCAGCTCCTCCCTAGCGGGGCTCACAGATACGCAGTATTTT. As protein: CATSSSLAGLTDTQYF.

CDR3 nucleotides: TGTGCCAGCAGCTTCGGAGGGGGCGCAGATACGCAGTATTTT. This translates into CASSFGGGADTQYF. This sequence joins TRBV5-4 and TRBJ2-3; D is perhaps TRBD1 (7 bases). The CDR3 covers 14 residues. Trimming removed 2 bases at V and 4 bases at J, with 11 bases between. The germline CDR1 and CDR2 sequences are SGHNT and YYREEE (reference sequence).

The V and J genes are TRBV7-9 and TRBJ2-1; either TRBD1 or TRBD2 may fit D (5 bases each). The CDR3 is 15 residues long. Trimming stripped 1 base from V and 0 bases from J, with 7 bases between. In germline, CDR1 is SEHNR, CDR2 FQNEAQ (reference sequence). The CDR3 coding sequence is TGTGCCAGCAGCTTAGAGGGGAGCTCCTACAATGAGCAGTTCTTC. Its protein is CASSLEGSSYNEQFF.

This clone has a single count. This chain connects TRBV7-9 to TRBJ1-1, with D maybe TRBD1 (5 bases). This CDR3 region has 15 residues. Deletions cut 2 bases from V and 2 bases from J, with 12 bases between. Germline CDR1 reads SEHNR; CDR2 reads FQNEAQ (reference sequence). CDR3 residues: CASSLNGGSNTEAFF. Here the CDR3 DNA reads TGTGCCAGCAGCTTAAATGGGGGTTCCAACACTGAAGCTTTCTTT. Together with reference TRBV7-9 and TRBJ1-1, the CDR3 gives the full variable domain: DTGVSQNPRHKITKRGQNVTFRCDPISEHNRLYWYRQTLGQGPEFLTYFQNEAQLEKSRLLSDRFSAERPKGSFSTLEIQRTEQGDSAMYLCASSLNGGSNTEAFFGQGTRLTVV.

This chain joins TRBV19 and TRBJ1-1; D not certain. Trimming pared 2 bases from V and 1 base from J, leaving 11 bases between. From germline, CDR1 is LNHDA and CDR2 SQIVND (reference sequence). The CDR3 spans 15 residues. CDR3 amino acids: CASSISSPGNTEAFF. For the CDR3, the DNA is TGTGCCAGTAGTATATCCTCCCCGGGGAACACTGAAGCTTTCTTT.

The rearrangement links TRBV27 to TRBJ2-3, with 10 nucleotides matching TRBD2. The CDR3 is 18 residues long. Germline values: CDR1 MNHEY, CDR2 SMNVEV (reference sequence). The trim removed 3 bases at V and 5 bases at J, leaving 14 bases unmatched. The CDR3 reads CASSFTTTRERGGDTQYF. The DNA for the CDR3 is TGTGCCAGCAGTTTTACAACGACTAGGGAGCGGGGGGGAGATACGCAGTATTTT.

The rearrangement links TRBV27 to TRBJ2-3; no firm D call. Trimming removed 2 bases from V and 0 bases from J, with 3 bases in between. The CDR3 is 13 amino acids. Germline V gives CDR1 MNHEY, CDR2 SMNVEV (reference sequence). This CDR3 reads CASSLTSTDTQYF. DNA for the CDR3: TGTGCCAGCAGTTTAACTAGCACAGATACGCAGTATTTT.

The chain combines TRBV5-4 with TRBJ1-2, with D maybe TRBD1 (5 bases). Germline CDR1 reads SGHNT; CDR2 reads YYREEE (reference sequence). Deletions cut 4 bases from V and 1 base from J, with 11 bases between. The CDR3 contains 14 residues. The CDR3 reads CASSPGADNYGYTF. The DNA for the CDR3 is TGTGCCAGCAGCCCTGGGGCCGATAACTATGGCTACACCTTC.

This clone was counted between two and nine times. This chain connects TRBV11-3 to TRBJ1-1; D call uncertain. V gave up 1 base and J gave up 2 bases, with 5 bases separating them. This CDR3 is 13 amino acids long. Germline V gives CDR1 SGHNT, CDR2 YENEEA. The CDR3 DNA reads as TGTGCCAGCAGCTTAGGGGGTAACACTGAAGCTTTCTTT. Its protein product is CASSLGGNTEAFF.

This chain uses TRBV27 with TRBJ2-7; D is undetermined. The CDR3 is 15 residues long. The ends were cut back, 2 bases at V and 0 bases at J, with 11 bases in the middle. The germline CDR1 and CDR2 sequences are MNHEY and SMNVEV (reference sequence). DNA for the CDR3: TGTGCCAGCAGTTTACAAGCCGGTAGCTCCTACGAGCAGTACTTC. Translated: CASSLQAGSSYEQYF.

Only a few counts were recorded for this clone. The chain recombines TRBV4-3 with TRBJ2-7, with D perhaps given as TRBD1 or TRBD2 (6 bases each). Germline CDR1 reads LGHNA; CDR2 reads YSLEER. The CDR3 loop spans 15 amino acids. Trimming took 3 bases from V and 5 from J, leaving 17 bases between them. The CDR3 bases are TGCGCCAGCAGCCACGCACAGGGAGGCCTTCACGAGCAGTACTTC. Protein: CASSHAQGGLHEQYF.

V and J are TRBV7-2 and TRBJ1-1; D remains ambiguous. The ends were cut back, 0 bases at V and 0 bases at J, with 11 bases in the middle. The CDR3 is made up of 16 amino acids. CDR1 is SGHTA, CDR2 FQGNSA, per germline. CDR3 amino acids: CASSLASFALNTEAFF. The CDR3 bases are TGTGCCAGCAGCTTAGCAAGTTTTGCGTTGAACACTGAAGCTTTCTTT.

This chain connects TRBV6-5 to TRBJ1-1; D is uncertain. Trimming took off 2 bases at V and 1 base at J, with 8 bases between the two ends. This CDR3 has 14 residues. The germline V gene has CDR1 MNHEY and CDR2 SVGAGI. This CDR3 reads CASSYAESNTEAFF. Here the CDR3 DNA reads TGTGCCAGCAGTTACGCAGAATCGAACACTGAAGCTTTCTTT.

This chain links TRBV6-5 with TRBJ2-1, with 7 bases lining up with TRBD2. The germline gives CDR1 MNHEY, CDR2 SVGAGI. Germline trimming cut 2 bases from V and 7 bases from J; bases unmatched to any gene: 11. The length of the CDR3 is 16 residues. The CDR3 protein is CASSYTPSGAKNEQFF. In DNA, the CDR3 is TGTGCCAGCAGTTACACCCCGAGCGGGGCTAAGAATGAGCAGTTCTTC.

This chain connects TRBV6-6 to TRBJ2-7, with TRBD2 identical over 7 bases. The CDR3 totals 12 residues. Germline assignment: CDR1 MNHNY and CDR2 SVGAGI (reference sequence). V lost 11 bases and J lost 0; bases outside the gene matches: 4. The CDR3 DNA follows: TGTGCCGCGGGGGACTTCTCCTACGAGCAGTACTTC. Translated, it gives CAAGDFSYEQYF.

This clone showed up just a few times. The V call is TRBV28, the J call TRBJ2-2; tentatively, D is TRBD1 (5 bases). The V gene lost 4 bases and the J gene lost 4 bases, with 19 bases spanning the gap. CDR1 and CDR2 (germline): MDHEN, SYDVKM. The CDR3 is made up of 17 amino acids. CDR3 residues: CASSSWTKKGITGELFF. The CDR3 coding sequence is TGTGCCAGCAGTTCCTGGACAAAAAAGGGGATCACCGGGGAGCTGTTTTTT. Variable domain in full (rest from reference TRBV28 and TRBJ2-2): DVKVTQSSRYLVKRTGEKVFLECVQDMDHENMFWYRQDPGLGLRLIYFSYDVKMKEKGDIPEGYSVSREKKERFSLILESASTNQTSMYLCASSSWTKKGITGELFFGEGSRLTVL.